This T cell receptor beta chain was identified in a study of blood T cell repertoires in COVID-19. The table came from immunoSEQ multiplex PCR; TCRdb's copy has only in-frame clones and leaves some out. Among tens of thousands of clones listed, 80% to 90% were seen once. Trimming took 6 bases from V and 4 from J, leaving 7 bases between them. The CDR3 totals 12 residues. The clonotype originates from a man aged 55 to 69 with acute or convalescent COVID-19. The chain combines TRBV12-3 or TRBV12-4 with TRBJ1-5; D unclear. The sequencing input was peripheral blood. For the CDR3, the DNA is TGTGCCAGCAGATCAGGTAATCAGCCCCAGCATTTT. It is translated as CASRSGNQPQHF.